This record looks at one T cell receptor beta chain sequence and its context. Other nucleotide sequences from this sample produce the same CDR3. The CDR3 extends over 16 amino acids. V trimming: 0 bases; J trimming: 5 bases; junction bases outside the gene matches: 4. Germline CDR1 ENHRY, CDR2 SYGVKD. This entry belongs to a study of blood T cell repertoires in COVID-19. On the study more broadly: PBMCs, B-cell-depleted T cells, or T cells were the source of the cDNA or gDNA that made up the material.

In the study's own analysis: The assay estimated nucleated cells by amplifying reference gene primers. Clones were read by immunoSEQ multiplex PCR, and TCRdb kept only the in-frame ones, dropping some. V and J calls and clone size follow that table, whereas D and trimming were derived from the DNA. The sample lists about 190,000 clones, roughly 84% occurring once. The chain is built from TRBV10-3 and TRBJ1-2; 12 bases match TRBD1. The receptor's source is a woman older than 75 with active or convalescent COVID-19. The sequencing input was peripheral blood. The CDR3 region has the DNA TGTGCCATCAGTGAGTCTGGGGGACAGGGGGCTTATGGCTACACCTTC. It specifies CAISESGGQGAYGYTF.